The T cell receptor beta chain described here comes from a study of PD-1 blockade in classical Hodgkin lymphoma. Whole-study findings and limits: Diversity similar to that of newly diagnosed patients was seen at baseline in complete responders. CD4+ TCR diversity, unlike CD8+, climbed significantly by C4D1. At baseline, newly diagnosed patients reportedly showed less TCR diversity than healthy donors. After ASCT, patients who started nivolumab under 1 year later were excluded.

Clones were read by immunoSEQ multiplex PCR, and TCRdb kept only the in-frame ones, dropping some. The sample lists approximately 25,000 clones, 65% to 85% occurring once. Each patient experienced a relapse that followed autologous stem cell transplantation, and brentuximab vedotin exposure varied. CD4+ T cells were purified from thawed PBMCs by magnetic negative selection. The germline V and J ends were trimmed by 4 bases and 7 bases, with 14 bases remaining between them. The CDR3 extends over 13 amino acids. Germline V gives CDR1 SGDLS, CDR2 YYNGEE. With regard to this clone: Its antigen is still unknown.

The TCR comes from a human donor with classical Hodgkin lymphoma. V and J are TRBV9 and TRBJ1-1; D remains unclear. Sequences were derived from CD4+ T cells from blood, sampled at baseline. For the CDR3, the DNA is TGTGCCAGCAGCATTAACACGGCAGGTGAAGCTTTCTTT. It yields the protein CASSINTAGEAFF.